What follows describes a single T cell receptor (beta chain). Its specificity is not known. The CDR3 has 15 amino acids. Germline V gives CDR1 SGDLS, CDR2 YYNGEE. These data belong to a study of CXCR3-negative and CXCR3-positive naive CD8 T cells. Findings and limits, study-wide: For CXCR3-positive naive cells, TRB CDR3s were more hydrophobic than those of CXCR3-negative naive cells. Comparably high diversity was seen in both naive subsets, and much lower diversity in memory CD8+ cells.

Those CD8+ T cells considered naive were CD45RO-CCR7+CD27+CD95-. cDNA libraries for TRB were generated by 5' RACE incorporating UMI labels. TCRdb re-called the 5' RACE reads; every CDR3 protein appears as one record, without DNA. The sample includes more than 40,000 distinct CDR3 sequences. The V gene is TRBV9, the J gene TRBJ2-1; TCRdb proposes TRBD1, but this gene call is untestable without DNA. This TCR was sampled from a human donor in good health. Some clones in this sample may be carry-over from other donors' samples. The specimen was naive CXCR3- CD8+ T cells from blood. The subset is: CD45RO-CCR7+CD27+CD95- naive CD8+ T cells lacking CXCR3 (TNR3-). CDR3 region: CASSLGRVGGNEQFF.